These T cell receptor beta chains were read from a single sample in a study of spatial heterogeneity in lung cancer. TCRdb called the 5' RACE reads again in MiXCR, with one record for every CDR3 protein. The profile covers about 5,100 distinct CDR3 sequences, with roughly 7% appearing a single time and about 18% taken by the ten largest. Sequenced material: lung tumor tissue, taken at surgery. All receptors come from a male donor with early-stage non-small cell lung cancer. The CDR3 runs from the conserved cysteine through the conserved F or W. D genes are given only for firm matches. The size entry is marked missing in some rows and otherwise reads once, few, many or a size class.

CDR3aa	CDR3nt	abundance	v_gene	d_gene	j_gene
CASSLAGGLQTQYF	TGTGCCAGCAGCTTAGCGGGGGGGCTGCAGACCCAGTACTTC	many	TRBV7-8	-	TRBJ2-5
CSAPDQRYEQYF	TGCAGTGCTCCGGACCAAAGATACGAGCAGTACTTC	few	TRBV20-1	-	TRBJ2-7
CATASSYEQYF	TGTGCGACGGCAAGCTCCTACGAGCAGTACTTC	many	TRBV19	-	TRBJ2-7
CASSGTALYGYTF	TGTGCCAGCTCGGGGACAGCTCTTTATGGCTACACCTTC	-	TRBV6-5	TRBD1	TRBJ1-2
CASSLLGPGELFF	TGTGCCAGCAGTTTATTGGGGCCCGGGGAGCTGTTTTTT	medium-sized	TRBV27	-	TRBJ2-2
CATSRSRGLEETQYF	TGTGCCACCAGCAGGAGCCGGGGGCTTGAAGAGACCCAGTACTTC	few	TRBV15	-	TRBJ2-5
CSAREGVWREQYF	TGCAGTGCTAGAGAGGGAGTCTGGCGGGAGCAGTACTTC	medium-sized	TRBV20-1	-	TRBJ2-7
CASSLAAGDRGQYF	TGTGCCAGCAGCTTAGCTGCGGGGGACAGGGGGCAGTATTTT	many	TRBV7-2	TRBD1	TRBJ2-3
CASRPPLLGPYNEQFF	TGTGCCAGCAGGCCCCCCCTTTTAGGACCCTACAATGAGCAGTTCTTC	many	TRBV2	-	TRBJ2-1
CASSLDVGAGTREQYF	TGTGCCAGCAGCTTAGATGTGGGGGCGGGAACTAGAGAGCAGTACTTC	medium-sized	TRBV11-2	-	TRBJ2-7
CAGLGRPWPPRSAEAFF	TGTGCCGGACTGGGACGCCCCTGGCCTCCGAGGAGCGCTGAAGCTTTCTTT	-	TRBV21-1	-	TRBJ1-1
CASSFAGESTDTQYF	TGTGCCAGCAGCTTTGCGGGAGAGAGCACAGATACGCAGTATTTT	medium-sized	TRBV7-8	TRBD2	TRBJ2-3
CASSPGFSGNTIYF	TGTGCCAGCAGTCCAGGGTTCTCTGGAAACACCATATATTTT	medium-sized	TRBV28	-	TRBJ1-3
CASSLGGLSYNSPLHF	TGTGCCAGCAGCTTGGGAGGCCTCTCCTATAATTCACCCCTCCACTTT	many	TRBV5-6	-	TRBJ1-6
CASSPRAGVYTDTQYF	TGTGCCAGCAGCCCTCGGGCGGGAGTGTACACAGATACGCAGTATTTT	many	TRBV5-4	TRBD2	TRBJ2-3
CASSRGQGAVTEAFF	TGCGCCAGCAGCCGAGGACAGGGGGCCGTCACTGAAGCTTTCTTT	many	TRBV4-1	TRBD1	TRBJ1-1
CASSKGAGIDQPQHF	TGTGCCAGCAGCAAAGGGGCAGGTATCGATCAGCCCCAGCATTTT	few	TRBV21-1	-	TRBJ1-5
CASEGSGTDTQYF	TGTGCCAGCGAAGGGTCCGGCACAGATACGCAGTATTTT	many	TRBV2	-	TRBJ2-3
CASSLAGDNQPQHF	TGCGCCAGCAGCTTGGCGGGGGACAATCAGCCCCAGCATTTT	many	TRBV5-1	-	TRBJ1-5
CASSLARGPYEQYF	TGTGCCAGCAGTTTAGCCAGGGGTCCCTACGAGCAGTACTTC	many	TRBV27	-	TRBJ2-7
CASSQESYTKGTDTQYF	TGTGCCAGCAGCCAAGAAAGTTATACCAAGGGCACAGATACGCAGTATTTT	many	TRBV14	-	TRBJ2-3
CASSLGDSGNTIYF	TGTGCCAGCAGCTTAGGGGACAGTGGAAACACCATATATTTT	medium-sized	TRBV7-6	TRBD1	TRBJ1-3
CASSLAGAYSPLHF	TGTGCCAGCAGCTTAGCTGGGGCCTATTCACCCCTCCACTTT	large	TRBV7-9	-	TRBJ1-6
CASSRSSPGKLFF	TGTGCCAGCAGCAGGAGCAGTCCGGGCAAACTGTTTTTT	-	TRBV2	-	TRBJ1-4
CASRLGGGNSPLHF	TGTGCCAGCAGACTGGGGGGAGGAAATTCACCCCTCCACTTT	many	TRBV12-3/TRBV12-4	-	TRBJ1-6
CASSLQGVGLHQPQHF	TGTGCCAGCAGTCTCCAGGGGGTAGGGCTTCATCAGCCCCAGCATTTT	medium-sized	TRBV6-2/TRBV6-3	TRBD1	TRBJ1-5
CASSWPRGSNQPQHF	TGTGCCAGCAGCTGGCCACGGGGTTCCAATCAGCCCCAGCATTTT	medium-sized	TRBV13	-	TRBJ1-5
CASSLAGLRYEQYF	TGTGCCAGCAGTCTCGCGGGACTCCGATACGAGCAGTACTTC	medium-sized	TRBV6-2/TRBV6-3	-	TRBJ2-7
CATQGAGETQYF	TGTGCCACCCAGGGGGCGGGAGAGACCCAGTACTTC	many	TRBV24-1	TRBD1	TRBJ2-5
CASTPRTGAIGELFF	TGTGCCAGCACCCCTCGGACAGGGGCCATCGGGGAGCTGTTTTTT	many	TRBV28	TRBD1	TRBJ2-2
CASKGHHRDEQYF	TGTGCCAGCAAAGGACACCATCGGGACGAGCAGTACTTC	many	TRBV28	-	TRBJ2-7
CASSQTGDEQYF	TGTGCCAGCAGTCAGACAGGGGACGAGCAGTACTTC	many	TRBV6-6	TRBD1	TRBJ2-7
CASSLPTGDTYEQYF	TGTGCCAGCAGCTTGCCGACAGGGGACACCTACGAGCAGTACTTC	medium-sized	TRBV5-8	TRBD1	TRBJ2-7
CASSQDWAREETQYF	TGTGCCAGCAGCCAAGATTGGGCGAGGGAAGAGACCCAGTACTTC	many	TRBV3-1	-	TRBJ2-5
CASSGLAGDQETQYF	TGTGCCAGCAGTGGACTAGCGGGAGACCAAGAGACCCAGTACTTC	many	TRBV27	TRBD2	TRBJ2-5
CASSPTTDTQYF	TGTGCCAGCAGTCCAACCACAGATACGCAGTATTTT	few	TRBV2	-	TRBJ2-3
CASSPFRGGETQYF	TGTGCCAGCAGCCCCTTCAGGGGAGGAGAGACCCAGTACTTC	medium-sized	TRBV7-9	-	TRBJ2-5
CSASSNEQFF	TGCAGTGCTAGCAGTAATGAGCAGTTCTTC	medium-sized	TRBV20-1	-	TRBJ2-1
CSASRLAETQYF	TGCAGTGCTAGTCGGCTAGCGGAGACCCAGTACTTC	medium-sized	TRBV20-1	-	TRBJ2-5
CASSQGGGLQYF	TGTGCCAGCAGCCAAGGCGGGGGCCTGCAGTATTTT	many	TRBV14	-	TRBJ2-3
CAIRTPWEETQYF	TGTGCCATCAGGACCCCATGGGAGGAGACCCAGTACTTC	-	TRBV10-3	-	TRBJ2-5
CASSGTGKDEQFF	TGCGCCAGCAGCGGGACAGGGAAAGATGAGCAGTTCTTC	many	TRBV5-1	TRBD1	TRBJ2-1
CAIKRASTDTQYF	TGTGCCATCAAGCGGGCTAGCACAGATACGCAGTATTTT	medium-sized	TRBV6-2/TRBV6-3	-	TRBJ2-3
CASSRGGGEDLSNEQFF	TGCGCCAGCAGCCGAGGAGGGGGGGAGGACCTTTCCAATGAGCAGTTCTTC	many	TRBV4-3	-	TRBJ2-1
CASSQDVSEIYNEQFF	TGTGCCAGCAGCCAAGATGTCTCGGAGATCTACAATGAGCAGTTCTTC	large	TRBV4-2	-	TRBJ2-1
CASSLEAGRYEQYF	TGTGCCAGCAGCTTGGAGGCAGGGAGGTACGAGCAGTACTTC	few	TRBV5-4	-	TRBJ2-7
CSARTRIATGTEAFF	TGCAGTGCTAGGACTCGTATTGCGACAGGCACTGAAGCTTTCTTT	many	TRBV20-1	-	TRBJ1-1
CASQGRQGFGTDTQYF	TGTGCCTCCCAGGGTCGACAGGGGTTTGGCACAGATACGCAGTATTTT	many	TRBV28	TRBD1	TRBJ2-3
CSVAGGIYGYTF	TGCAGCGTTGCAGGGGGAATCTATGGCTACACCTTC	many	TRBV29-1	TRBD1	TRBJ1-2
CASVRDQNTGELFF	TGCGCCAGCGTCCGGGATCAGAACACCGGGGAGCTGTTTTTT	many	TRBV5-1	-	TRBJ2-2
CSASFGLRGINEQFF	TGCAGTGCTAGCTTCGGGCTGCGGGGTATCAATGAGCAGTTCTTC	many	TRBV20-1	-	TRBJ2-1
CASSQDSAVDNEKLFF	TGCGCCAGCAGCCAAGATTCTGCGGTCGATAATGAAAAACTGTTTTTT	many	TRBV4-1	-	TRBJ1-4
CASSQPLNFYGYTF	TGCGCCAGCAGCCAACCACTTAACTTCTATGGCTACACCTTC	medium-sized	TRBV4-1	-	TRBJ1-2
CASSQTFSNTEAFF	TGTGCCAGCTCCCAGACCTTCTCAAACACTGAAGCTTTCTTT	-	TRBV18	-	TRBJ1-1
CASSPGTRKNIQYF	TGTGCCAGCAGCCCTGGGACTAGGAAAAACATTCAGTACTTC	many	TRBV5-4	TRBD2	TRBJ2-4
CASSFYGQAQETQYF	TGCGCCAGCAGCTTCTACGGACAGGCACAAGAGACCCAGTACTTC	medium-sized	TRBV5-1	TRBD1	TRBJ2-5
CASSSPGLAGGVGTQYF	TGTGCCAGCAGCTCCCCAGGACTAGCGGGAGGGGTTGGCACGCAGTATTTT	large	TRBV7-2	TRBD2	TRBJ2-3
CASSRINGENQPQHF	TGTGCCAGCAGCCGGATAAATGGGGAGAATCAGCCCCAGCATTTT	many	TRBV7-8	-	TRBJ1-5
CASRSEAGGQPQHF	TGCGCCAGCAGGTCTGAGGCCGGAGGGCAGCCCCAGCATTTT	many	TRBV5-1	-	TRBJ1-5
CASSQDVSLALHF	TGTGCCAGCAGCCAAGATGTCAGTTTAGCCCTCCACTTT	many	TRBV3-1	-	TRBJ1-6